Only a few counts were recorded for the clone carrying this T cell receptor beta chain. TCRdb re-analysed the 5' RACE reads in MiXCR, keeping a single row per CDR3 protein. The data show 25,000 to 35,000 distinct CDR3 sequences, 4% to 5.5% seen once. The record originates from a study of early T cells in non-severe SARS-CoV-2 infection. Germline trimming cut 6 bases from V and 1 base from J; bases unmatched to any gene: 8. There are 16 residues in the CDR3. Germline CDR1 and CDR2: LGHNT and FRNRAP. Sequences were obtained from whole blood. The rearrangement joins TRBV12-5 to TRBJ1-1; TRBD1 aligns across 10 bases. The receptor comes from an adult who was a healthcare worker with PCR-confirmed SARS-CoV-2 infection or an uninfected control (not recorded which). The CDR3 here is CASGLPGTGANTEAFF. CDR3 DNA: TGTGCTAGTGGACTCCCCGGGACAGGGGCGAACACTGAAGCTTTCTTT.